The clone carrying this T cell receptor beta chain was seen more than once but under ten times. Antigen unknown. Sequencing targeted expressed TCRB transcripts, as all isolated RNA had been reverse transcribed. Generated by immunoSEQ multiplex PCR, the TCRdb table keeps only in-frame clones and is missing some. Counted here are around 240,000 clones, about 71% occurring once; the ten biggest clones make up roughly 0.048%. Germline CDR1 is GTSNPN and CDR2 is SVGIG (reference sequence). This CDR3 is 14 amino acids long. Deletions cut 4 bases from V and 7 bases from J, with 16 bases between. This sample is drawn from a study of beta chain features in type 1 diabetes. Study-wide points: Whether HLA type influences TCRB rearrangement remained unresolved here. When cDNA is sequenced, cells with high TCR expression could be over-represented.

The receptor comes from a man aged 25-45 years in good health. The V and J genes are TRBV30 and TRBJ1-4; D remains ambiguous. The specimen was naive CD4+ T cells from blood. CDR3 sequence: CAWNPGLTGEKLFF. CDR3 DNA: TGTGCCTGGAACCCTGGACTTACCGGTGAAAAACTGTTTTTT.